What follows describes a single T cell receptor beta chain. Study processing details: Estimates of nucleated cell counts were drawn from the amplification of reference gene primers. Libraries were prepared by immunoSEQ multiplex PCR; TCRdb keeps only in-frame clonotypes and omits some of them. V, J and clone size reflect that table, while D and trimming were determined from the DNA. The sample holds 250,000 to 300,000 clones, less than 90% seen once. Enrolment of Seattle patients took place during active infection, and they were followed longitudinally. The data were obtained in a study of blood T cell repertoires in COVID-19. Whole-study context: Spain, Italy and the United States supplied samples that represented acute and convalescent COVID-19. The analysed material was cDNA or gDNA that came from T cells, B-cell-depleted T cells, or PBMCs.

This CDR3 contains 15 residues. Germline assignment: CDR1 SNHLY and CDR2 FYNNEI. V gave up 7 bases and J gave up 2 bases; unmatched junction bases: 6. The V call is TRBV2, the J call TRBJ2-1; TRBD2 matches at 9 bases. Sequencing was performed on peripheral blood. The receptor was derived from a woman under 40 with COVID-19, enrolled during active disease. Here the CDR3 reads CASTTLAGPYNEQFF. CDR3 sequence (DNA): TGTGCCAGCACTACCCTAGCGGGGCCCTACAATGAGCAGTTCTTC.